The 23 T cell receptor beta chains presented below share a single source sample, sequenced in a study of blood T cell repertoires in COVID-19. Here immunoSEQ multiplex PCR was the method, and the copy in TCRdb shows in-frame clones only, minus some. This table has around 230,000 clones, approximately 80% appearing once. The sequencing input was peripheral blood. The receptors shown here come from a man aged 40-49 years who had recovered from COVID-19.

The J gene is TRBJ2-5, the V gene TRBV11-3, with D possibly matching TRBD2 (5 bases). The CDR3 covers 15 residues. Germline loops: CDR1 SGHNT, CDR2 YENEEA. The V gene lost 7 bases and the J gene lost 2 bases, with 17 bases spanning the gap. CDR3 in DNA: TGTGCCAGCAACGACGGGCTAGCACGACAAGAGACCCAGTACTTC. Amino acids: CASNDGLARQETQYF.

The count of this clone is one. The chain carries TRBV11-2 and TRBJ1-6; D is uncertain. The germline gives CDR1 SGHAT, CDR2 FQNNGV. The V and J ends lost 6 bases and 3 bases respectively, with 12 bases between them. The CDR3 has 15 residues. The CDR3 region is CASRRERLYNSPLHF. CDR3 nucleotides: TGTGCCAGCAGGCGTGAGAGGCTCTATAATTCACCCCTCCACTTT.

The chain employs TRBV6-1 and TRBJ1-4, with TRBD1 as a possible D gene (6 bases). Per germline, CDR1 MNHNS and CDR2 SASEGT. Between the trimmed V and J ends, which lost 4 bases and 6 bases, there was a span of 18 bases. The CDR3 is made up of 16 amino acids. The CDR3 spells CASSGSDYRADEKLFF. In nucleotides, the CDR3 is TGTGCCAGCAGTGGTAGCGATTACAGGGCTGATGAAAAACTGTTTTTT.

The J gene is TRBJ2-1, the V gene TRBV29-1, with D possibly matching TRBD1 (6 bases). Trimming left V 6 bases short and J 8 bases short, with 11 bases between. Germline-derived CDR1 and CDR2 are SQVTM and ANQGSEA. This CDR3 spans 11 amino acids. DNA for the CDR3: TGCAGCGTGATGACAGGCGATGAGCAGTTCTTC. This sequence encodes CSVMTGDEQFF.

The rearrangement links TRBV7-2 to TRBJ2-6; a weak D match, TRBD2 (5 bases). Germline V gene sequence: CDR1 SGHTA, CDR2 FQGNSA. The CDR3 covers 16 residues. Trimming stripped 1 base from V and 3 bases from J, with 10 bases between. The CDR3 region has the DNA TGTGCCAGCAGCTTAGGTACCGGGGTTGGGGCCAACGTCCTGACTTTC. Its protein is CASSLGTGVGANVLTF.

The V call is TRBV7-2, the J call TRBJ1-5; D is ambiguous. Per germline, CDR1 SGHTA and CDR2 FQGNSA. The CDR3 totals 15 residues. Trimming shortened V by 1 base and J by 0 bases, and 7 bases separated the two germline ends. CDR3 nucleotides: TGTGCCAGCAGCTTAGATGAGAATAGCAATCAGCCCCAGCATTTT. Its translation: CASSLDENSNQPQHF.

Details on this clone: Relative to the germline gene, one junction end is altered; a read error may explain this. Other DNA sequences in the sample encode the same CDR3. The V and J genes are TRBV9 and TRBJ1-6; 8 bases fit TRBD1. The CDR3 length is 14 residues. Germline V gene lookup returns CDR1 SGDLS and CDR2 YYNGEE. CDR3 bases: TGTGCCAGCAGTGTAGGACAGGGCAATTCACCCCTCCACTTT. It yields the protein CASSVGQGNSPLHF.

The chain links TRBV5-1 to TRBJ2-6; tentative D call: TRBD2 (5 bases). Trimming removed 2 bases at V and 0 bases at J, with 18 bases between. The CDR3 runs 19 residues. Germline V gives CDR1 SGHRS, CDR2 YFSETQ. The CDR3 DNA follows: TGCGCCAGCAGCTTTCCCGGTCCCGGAGCGGCCTCTGGGGCCAACGTCCTGACTTTC. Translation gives CASSFPGPGAASGANVLTF. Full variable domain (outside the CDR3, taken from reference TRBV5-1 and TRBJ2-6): KAGVTQTPRYLIKTRGQQVTLSCSPISGHRSVSWYQQTPGQGLQFLFEYFSETQRNKGNFPGRFSGRQFSNSRSEMNVSTLELGDSALYLCASSFPGPGAASGANVLTFGAGSRLTVL.

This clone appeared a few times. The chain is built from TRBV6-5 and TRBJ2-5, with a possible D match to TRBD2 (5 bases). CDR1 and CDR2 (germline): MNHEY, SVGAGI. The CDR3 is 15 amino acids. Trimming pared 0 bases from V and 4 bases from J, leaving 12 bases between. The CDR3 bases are TGTGCCAGCAGTTACTCGGCACTAGAATTAGAGACCCAGTACTTC. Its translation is CASSYSALELETQYF.

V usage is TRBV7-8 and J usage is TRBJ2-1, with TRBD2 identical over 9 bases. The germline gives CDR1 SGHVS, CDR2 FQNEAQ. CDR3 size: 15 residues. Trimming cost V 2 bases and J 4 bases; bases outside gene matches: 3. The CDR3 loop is CASSLRAGGYNEQFF. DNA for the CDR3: TGTGCCAGCAGCTTACGGGCGGGGGGGTACAATGAGCAGTTCTTC.

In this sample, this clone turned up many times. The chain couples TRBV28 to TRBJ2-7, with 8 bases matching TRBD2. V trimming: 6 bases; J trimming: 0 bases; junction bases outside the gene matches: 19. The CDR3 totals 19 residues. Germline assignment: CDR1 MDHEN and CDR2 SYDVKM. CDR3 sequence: CASSTNLGTSGSFSYEQYF. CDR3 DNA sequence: TGTGCCAGCAGCACCAATCTCGGTACTAGCGGTTCTTTCTCCTACGAGCAGTACTTC.

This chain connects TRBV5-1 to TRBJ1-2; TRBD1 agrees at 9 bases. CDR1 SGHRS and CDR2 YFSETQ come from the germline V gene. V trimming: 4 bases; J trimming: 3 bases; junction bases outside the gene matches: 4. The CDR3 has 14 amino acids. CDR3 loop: CASSLGDRDYGYTF. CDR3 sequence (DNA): TGCGCCAGCAGCCTGGGGGACAGGGACTATGGCTACACCTTC. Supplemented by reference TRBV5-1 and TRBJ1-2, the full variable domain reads KAGVTQTPRYLIKTRGQQVTLSCSPISGHRSVSWYQQTPGQGLQFLFEYFSETQRNKGNFPGRFSGRQFSNSRSEMNVSTLELGDSALYLCASSLGDRDYGYTFGSGTRLTVV.

DNA for the CDR3: TGTGCCAGTAGTATAGCCCCCAGGACAGGGGATTCACCCCTCCACTTT. It specifies CASSIAPRTGDSPLHF. V gene TRBV19 combines with J gene TRBJ1-6; 9 bases match TRBD1. The junction had 6 bases not matched to a gene; V was cut back by 1 base and J by 8 bases. In germline, CDR1 is LNHDA, CDR2 SQIVND (reference sequence). The CDR3 is 16 amino acids.

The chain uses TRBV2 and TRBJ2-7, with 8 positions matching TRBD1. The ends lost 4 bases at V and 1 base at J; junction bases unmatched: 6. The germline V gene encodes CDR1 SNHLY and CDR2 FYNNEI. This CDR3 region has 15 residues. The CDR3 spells CASSADRVGSYEQYF. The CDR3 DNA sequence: TGTGCCAGCAGTGCGGACAGGGTAGGGTCCTACGAGCAGTACTTC.

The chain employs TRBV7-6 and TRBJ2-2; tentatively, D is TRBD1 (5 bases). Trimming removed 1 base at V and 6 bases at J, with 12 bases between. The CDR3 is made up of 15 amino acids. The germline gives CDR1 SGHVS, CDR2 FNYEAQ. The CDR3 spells CASSLVAGRPGELFF. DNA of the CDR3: TGTGCCAGCAGCTTAGTAGCAGGGCGGCCCGGGGAGCTGTTTTTT.

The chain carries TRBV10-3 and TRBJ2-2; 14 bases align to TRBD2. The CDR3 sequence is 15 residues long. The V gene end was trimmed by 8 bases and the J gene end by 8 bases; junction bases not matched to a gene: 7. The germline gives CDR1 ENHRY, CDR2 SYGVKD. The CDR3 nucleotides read TGTGCCATCTCTCGGACTAGCGGGGGGAGTGGGGAGCTGTTTTTT. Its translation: CAISRTSGGSGELFF.

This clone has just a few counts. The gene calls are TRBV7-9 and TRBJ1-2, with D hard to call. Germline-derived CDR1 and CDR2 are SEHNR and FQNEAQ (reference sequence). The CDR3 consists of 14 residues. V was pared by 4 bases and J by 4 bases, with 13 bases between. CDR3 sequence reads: CASSWRERGYGYTF. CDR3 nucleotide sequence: TGTGCCAGCAGCTGGAGAGAGCGGGGCTATGGCTACACCTTC. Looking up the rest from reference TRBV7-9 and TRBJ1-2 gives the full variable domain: DTGVSQNPRHKITKRGQNVTFRCDPISEHNRLYWYRQTLGQGPEFLTYFQNEAQLEKSRLLSDRFSAERPKGSFSTLEIQRTEQGDSAMYLCASSWRERGYGYTFGSGTRLTVV.

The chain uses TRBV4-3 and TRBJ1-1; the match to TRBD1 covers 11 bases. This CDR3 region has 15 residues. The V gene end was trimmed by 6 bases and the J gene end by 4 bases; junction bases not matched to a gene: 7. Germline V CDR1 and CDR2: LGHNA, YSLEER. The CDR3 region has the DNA TGCGCCAGCAGTCTCTCCGGGACAGGGGGCACTGAAGCTTTCTTT. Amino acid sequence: CASSLSGTGGTEAFF.

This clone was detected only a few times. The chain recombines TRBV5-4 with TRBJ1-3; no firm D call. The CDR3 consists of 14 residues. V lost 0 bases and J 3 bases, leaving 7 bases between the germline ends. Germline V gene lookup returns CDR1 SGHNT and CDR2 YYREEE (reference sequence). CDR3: CASSLAGIGNTIYF. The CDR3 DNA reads TGTGCCAGCAGCTTGGCCGGGATTGGAAACACCATATATTTT.

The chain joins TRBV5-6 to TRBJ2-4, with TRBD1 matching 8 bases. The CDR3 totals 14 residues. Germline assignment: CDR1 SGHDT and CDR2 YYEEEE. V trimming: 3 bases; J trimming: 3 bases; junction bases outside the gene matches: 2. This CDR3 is CASSWTGRKNIQYF. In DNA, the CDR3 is TGTGCCAGCAGCTGGACAGGGCGCAAAAACATTCAGTACTTC.

CDR3 loop: CASSREGTGAYEQYF. In DNA form, the CDR3 reads TGTGCCAGCAGCCGGGAGGGGACAGGGGCCTACGAGCAGTACTTC. The J gene is TRBJ2-7, the V gene TRBV5-4; TRBD1 aligns across 10 bases. Germline V gene sequence: CDR1 SGHNT, CDR2 YYREEE (reference sequence). This CDR3 has 15 residues. V was clipped by 4 bases and J by 2 bases; unmatched bases: 6. Full variable domain (remainder filled in from reference TRBV5-4 and TRBJ2-7): ETGVTQSPTHLIKTRGQQVTLRCSSQSGHNTVSWYQQALGQGPQFIFQYYREEENGRGNFPPRFSGLQFPNYSSELNVNALELDDSALYLCASSREGTGAYEQYFGPGTRLTVT.

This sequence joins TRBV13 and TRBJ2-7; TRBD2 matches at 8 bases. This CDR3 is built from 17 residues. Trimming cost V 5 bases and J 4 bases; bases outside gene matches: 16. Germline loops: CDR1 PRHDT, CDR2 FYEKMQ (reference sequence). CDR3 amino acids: CASSPGTRSKGGYEQYF. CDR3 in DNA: TGTGCCAGCAGCCCCGGGACTAGAAGTAAGGGGGGGTACGAGCAGTACTTC.

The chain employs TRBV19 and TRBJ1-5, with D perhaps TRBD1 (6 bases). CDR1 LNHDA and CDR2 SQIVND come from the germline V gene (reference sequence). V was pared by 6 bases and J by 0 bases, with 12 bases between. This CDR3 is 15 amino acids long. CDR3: CASRSNRVSNQPQHF. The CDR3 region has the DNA TGTGCCAGTAGATCGAACAGGGTTAGCAATCAGCCCCAGCATTTT.